This TCR beta chain was sequenced during a study of CD8 T cells in Susac syndrome. Trimming took off 0 bases at V and 2 bases at J, with 8 bases between the two ends. The CDR3 is 15 amino acids. Germline V lookup: CDR1 SGHRS, CDR2 YFSETQ. Random hexamers were used to reverse transcribe about 0.5 to 1 ug of RNA. TCRdb redid the calling of the immunoSEQ multiplex PCR reads with MiXCR, one entry per CDR3 protein. The table has over 300,000 distinct CDR3 sequences, around 92% seen once. This clonotype turned up a few times. Negative isolation was used for CD8+ and CD4+ T cells, and FACS enrichment was applied to TEMRA cells.

Sequenced material: CD4+ T cells from PBMCs. This chain connects TRBV5-1 to TRBJ2-2; D unresolved. This TCR derives from a human donor with multiple sclerosis. CDR3 DNA: TGCGCCAGCAGCTTGGGGCAGAGCAACACCGGGGAGCTGTTTTTT. It yields the protein CASSLGQSNTGELFF.